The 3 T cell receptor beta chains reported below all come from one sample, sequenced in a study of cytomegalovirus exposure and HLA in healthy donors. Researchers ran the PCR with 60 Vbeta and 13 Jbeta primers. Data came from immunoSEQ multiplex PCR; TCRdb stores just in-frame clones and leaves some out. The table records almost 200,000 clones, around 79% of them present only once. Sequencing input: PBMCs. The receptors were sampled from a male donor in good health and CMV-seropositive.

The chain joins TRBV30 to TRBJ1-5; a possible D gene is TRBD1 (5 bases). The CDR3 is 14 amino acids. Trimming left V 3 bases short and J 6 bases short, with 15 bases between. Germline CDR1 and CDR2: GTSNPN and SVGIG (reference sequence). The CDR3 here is CAWSYQAGGQPQHF. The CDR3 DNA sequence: TGTGCCTGGAGCTATCAAGCGGGGGGTCAGCCCCAGCATTTT.

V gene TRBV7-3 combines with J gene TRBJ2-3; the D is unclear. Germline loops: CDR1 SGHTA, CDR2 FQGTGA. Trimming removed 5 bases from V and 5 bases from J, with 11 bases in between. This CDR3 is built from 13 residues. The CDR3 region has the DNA TGTGCCAGCAGCCCCCTAAGTAGAGATACGCAGTATTTT. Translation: CASSPLSRDTQYF.

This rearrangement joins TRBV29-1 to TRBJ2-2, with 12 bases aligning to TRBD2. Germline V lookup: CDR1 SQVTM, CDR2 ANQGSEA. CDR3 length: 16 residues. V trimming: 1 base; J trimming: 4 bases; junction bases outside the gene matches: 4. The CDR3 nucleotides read TGCAGCGTTGAAGGGCTAGCGGGAGGGGGCACCGGGGAGCTGTTTTTT. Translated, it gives CSVEGLAGGGTGELFF.